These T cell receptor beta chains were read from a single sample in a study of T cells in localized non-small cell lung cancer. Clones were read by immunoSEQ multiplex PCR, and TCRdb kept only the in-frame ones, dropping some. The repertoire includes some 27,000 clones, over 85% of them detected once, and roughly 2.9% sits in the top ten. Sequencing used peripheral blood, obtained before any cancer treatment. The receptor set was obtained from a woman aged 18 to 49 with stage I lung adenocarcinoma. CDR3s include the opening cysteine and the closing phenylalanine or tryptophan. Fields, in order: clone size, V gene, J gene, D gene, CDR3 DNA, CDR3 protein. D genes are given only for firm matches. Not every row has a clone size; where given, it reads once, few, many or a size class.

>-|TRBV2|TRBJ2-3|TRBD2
TGTGCCAGCAGGGAGAGTAGCGGGAGTTTTAGCACAGATACGCAGTATTTT
CASRESSGSFSTDTQYF
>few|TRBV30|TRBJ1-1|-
TGTGCCTGGGCGAGGAACACTGAAGCTTTCTTT
CAWARNTEAFF
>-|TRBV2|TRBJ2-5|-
TGTGCCAGCAGTGTTTTACAGGGATCAGAGACCCAGTACTTC
CASSVLQGSETQYF
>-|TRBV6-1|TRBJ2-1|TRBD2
TGTGCCAGCAGTGAGGGGACTAGCGGGTACTTCAATGAGCAGTTCTTC
CASSEGTSGYFNEQFF
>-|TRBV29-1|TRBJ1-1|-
TGCAGCATCAGACAGGTGTCCCGCCTATCTGAAGCTTTCTTT
CSIRQVSRLSEAFF
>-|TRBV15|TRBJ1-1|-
TGTGCCACCAGCAGATCTCTACCTGGGCCAGGGGAAACCAACACTGAAGCTTTCTTT
CATSRSLPGPGETNTEAFF
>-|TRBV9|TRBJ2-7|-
TGTGCCAGCAGCCCCGGCGGCATCGGCTACGAGCAGTACTTC
CASSPGGIGYEQYF
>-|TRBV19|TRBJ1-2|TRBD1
TGTGCCAGTAGTCCCGGGACAGGGGGCTATGGCTACACCTTC
CASSPGTGGYGYTF
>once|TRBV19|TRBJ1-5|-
TGTGCCAGTAGTATGAAGAGGGCCCATCAGCCCCAGCATTTT
CASSMKRAHQPQHF
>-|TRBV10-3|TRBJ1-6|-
TGTGCCATCAGTGCTGGGCCAGTAGGGAATTCACCCCTCCACTTT
CAISAGPVGNSPLHF
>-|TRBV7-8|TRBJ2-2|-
TGTGCCAGCATTAGTGACACCGGGGAGCTGTTTTTT
CASISDTGELFF
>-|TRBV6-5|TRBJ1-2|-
TGTGCCAGCAGTTACGACAGTAACTATGGCTACACCTTC
CASSYDSNYGYTF
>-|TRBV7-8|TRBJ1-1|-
TGTGCCAGCAGCTTGGTTGGGGGTAGGGACACTGAAGCTTTCTTT
CASSLVGGRDTEAFF
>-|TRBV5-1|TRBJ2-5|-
TGCGCCAGCAGCTTACAGGGCGAGGGTGAGACCCAGTACTTC
CASSLQGEGETQYF
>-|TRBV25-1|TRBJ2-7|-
TGTGCCAGCAGTGAATATGCCGGGGCATCCTACGAGCAGTACTTC
CASSEYAGASYEQYF
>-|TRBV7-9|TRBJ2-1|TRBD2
TGTGCCAGCAGCTTAACTAGCGGGAGTAATGAGCAGTTCTTC
CASSLTSGSNEQFF
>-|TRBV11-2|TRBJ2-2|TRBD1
TGTGCCAGCAGCCCCGAACAGGGGGGCGGGGAGCTGTTTTTT
CASSPEQGGGELFF
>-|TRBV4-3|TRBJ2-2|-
TGCGCCAGCAGCCAGAAATCTGGGCACGCGAACACCGGGGAGCTGTTTTTT
CASSQKSGHANTGELFF
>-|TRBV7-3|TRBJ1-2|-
TGTGCCAGCAGCTTAAATCCGTACAATGGCTACACCTTC
CASSLNPYNGYTF
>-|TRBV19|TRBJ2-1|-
TGTGCCAGTAGTAAACAGAAGAGCTCCTACAATGAGCAGTTCTTC
CASSKQKSSYNEQFF
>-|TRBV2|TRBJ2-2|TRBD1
TGTGCCAGCACTCCGGGACAGGGAAGGGCCGGGGAGCTGTTTTTT
CASTPGQGRAGELFF
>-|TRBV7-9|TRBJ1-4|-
TGTGCCAGCAGCTTAGCGGGCAGAACTGAAAAACTGTTTTTT
CASSLAGRTEKLFF
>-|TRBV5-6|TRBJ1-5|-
TGTGCCAGCAGCATCACAGGCAATCAGCCCCAGCATTTT
CASSITGNQPQHF
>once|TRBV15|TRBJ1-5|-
TGTGCCACCAGCAGAGTAACAGGGACGGGGCCCCAGCATTTT
CATSRVTGTGPQHF
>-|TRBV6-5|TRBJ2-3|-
TGTGCCAGCGGTTTTACGGGAGCGAGCACAGATACGCAGTATTTT
CASGFTGASTDTQYF
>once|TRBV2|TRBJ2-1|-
TGTGCCAGCAGTAACTTGGACATAGGCGGTGAGCAGTTCTTC
CASSNLDIGGEQFF
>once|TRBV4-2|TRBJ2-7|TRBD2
TGTGCCAGCAGCTACTCGGGTCCTGGGACTAGCTCCAACTACGAGCAGTACTTC
CASSYSGPGTSSNYEQYF
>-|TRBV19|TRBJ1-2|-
TGTGCCAGTAGTATTCGTCCCTTGGACATTCCGTACTATGGCTACACCTTC
CASSIRPLDIPYYGYTF
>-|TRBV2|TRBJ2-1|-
TGTGCCAGCATTTCTCTGCGGGCGGCGGGACGGTACAATGAGCAGTTCTTC
CASISLRAAGRYNEQFF
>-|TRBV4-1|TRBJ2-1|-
TGCGCCAGCAGTCTATCAGGGAAAGACAATGAGCAGTTCTTC
CASSLSGKDNEQFF
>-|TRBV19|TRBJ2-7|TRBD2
TGTGCCAGTAGTATAGGACTAGCGAGCTTTTACGAGCAGTACTTC
CASSIGLASFYEQYF
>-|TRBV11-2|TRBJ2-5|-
TGTGCCAGCAGACTGACGGGGCAAGAGACCCAGTACTTC
CASRLTGQETQYF
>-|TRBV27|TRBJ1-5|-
TGTGCCAGCAAAAAAGGAGGGAATCAGCCCCAGCATTTT
CASKKGGNQPQHF
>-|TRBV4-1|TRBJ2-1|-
TGCGCCAGCAGCGGTGTGCAAGACAATGAGCAGTTCTTC
CASSGVQDNEQFF
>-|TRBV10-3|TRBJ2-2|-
TGTGCCATCAGTGAGCGGGGGCCCCCGACCGGGGAGCTGTTTTTT
CAISERGPPTGELFF